Following are 21 T cell receptor beta chains from one sample sequenced in a study of cytomegalovirus exposure and HLA in healthy donors. The PCR made use of 60 Vbeta and 13 Jbeta primers. The table came from immunoSEQ multiplex PCR; TCRdb's copy has only in-frame clones and leaves some out. In all, the sample yields roughly 80,000 clones. What was sequenced was PBMCs. Receptors originate from a girl aged 5 to 17 in good health and CMV-seropositive.

The chain is built from TRBV5-6 and TRBJ1-1, with D unclear. The CDR3 spans 15 residues. Trimming pared 0 bases from V and 0 bases from J, leaving 9 bases between. CDR1 and CDR2 (germline): SGHDT, YYEEEE. This CDR3 reads CASSLAAGMNTEAFF. CDR3 DNA sequence: TGTGCCAGCAGCTTGGCCGCAGGCATGAACACTGAAGCTTTCTTT.

J is TRBJ1-1 and V is TRBV7-6; D gene uncertain. Trimming shortened V by 5 bases and J by 7 bases, and 20 bases separated the two germline ends. Looked up from germline, CDR1 is SGHVS and CDR2 is FNYEAQ. This CDR3 is 15 amino acids long. The CDR3 here is CASSPGWEEGSEAFF. CDR3 sequence (DNA): TGTGCCAGCAGCCCAGGTTGGGAGGAGGGCAGTGAAGCTTTCTTT.

The chain links TRBV6-5 to TRBJ1-1; a weak D match, TRBD1 (6 bases). Per germline, CDR1 MNHEY and CDR2 SVGAGI. Trimming removed 2 bases at V and 5 bases at J, with 15 bases between. CDR3 length equals 15 residues. The CDR3 reads CASSYDLIRGTEAFF. CDR3 in DNA: TGTGCCAGCAGTTACGATCTGATAAGGGGGACTGAAGCTTTCTTT.

The chain uses TRBV5-3 and TRBJ1-5; D may be TRBD1 (6 bases). TRBV5-3 is reported as an ORF; its role is uncertain. This CDR3 spans 16 amino acids. The V gene lost 5 bases and the J gene lost 3 bases, with 18 bases spanning the gap. CDR3 nucleotide sequence: TGTGCCAGAAGTCCCGAACAGGGTAGGGACAATCAGCCCCAGCATTTT. Translated: CARSPEQGRDNQPQHF.

Here the CDR3 DNA reads TGTGCCAGCAGCCATGAAGACAGCTCTCCCCCAAATTCACCCCTCCACTTT. This gives the protein CASSHEDSSPPNSPLHF. The V and J genes are TRBV7-9 and TRBJ1-6; possible D gene TRBD1, 5 bases. The CDR3 spans 17 residues. Germline CDR1 reads SEHNR; CDR2 reads FQNEAQ (reference sequence). V lost 5 bases, J lost 7 bases, and 21 bases lay in between. The full variable domain, in which reference TRBV7-9 and TRBJ1-6 provide the parts outside the CDR3, is DTGVSQNPRHKITKRGQNVTFRCDPISEHNRLYWYRQTLGQGPEFLTYFQNEAQLEKSRLLSDRFSAERPKGSFSTLEIQRTEQGDSAMYLCASSHEDSSPPNSPLHFGNGTRLTVT.

This rearrangement joins TRBV7-9 to TRBJ1-1; the match to TRBD1 covers 8 bases. The CDR3 consists of 15 residues. J was trimmed by 5 bases and V by 1 base; bases with no gene match: 6. Germline V lookup: CDR1 SEHNR, CDR2 FQNEAQ (reference sequence). The CDR3 DNA sequence: TGTGCCAGCAGCTTAGGGGGCAGGGGGCAGACTGAAGCTTTCTTT. Translated: CASSLGGRGQTEAFF.

The CDR3 bases are TGCGCCAGCAGCAAAACGACAGAGTTAAACTATGGCTACACCTTC. Translated, it gives CASSKTTELNYGYTF. The J gene is TRBJ1-2, the V gene TRBV5-1; the D gene is possibly TRBD1 (5 bases). The V and J ends lost 4 bases and 2 bases respectively, with 15 bases between them. CDR1 is SGHRS and CDR2 is YFSETQ in the germline V gene. This CDR3 contains 15 residues.

The chain is built from TRBV5-6 and TRBJ1-2; D gene uncertain. Trimming left V 2 bases short and J 13 bases short, with 12 bases between. The CDR3 runs to 11 residues. Germline CDR1 is SGHDT and CDR2 is YYEEEE. The CDR3, as DNA: TGTGCCAGCAGCTTTGGAGGGCATTTCACCTTC. Translation gives CASSFGGHFTF.

The rearrangement links TRBV7-6 to TRBJ2-3; perhaps TRBD1 as D (6 bases). CDR3 length equals 18 residues. V lost 4 bases to trimming and J lost 4 bases, with 24 bases between them. Germline CDR1 SGHVS, CDR2 FNYEAQ. CDR3 nucleotide sequence: TGTGCCAGCAGCTATACCGGGACACGAGCCAGAGAAGCAGATACGCAGTATTTT. Translated: CASSYTGTRAREADTQYF.

The chain is built from TRBV4-3 and TRBJ1-3, with no clear D. The CDR3 contains 16 residues. The germline V gene encodes CDR1 LGHNA and CDR2 YSLEER. Deletions cut 0 bases from V and 0 bases from J, with 9 bases between. The CDR3 DNA sequence: TGCGCCAGCAGCCAAGAGGCTGATCTCTCTGGAAACACCATATATTTT. Its translation is CASSQEADLSGNTIYF.

This CDR3 is CAWRREKLFF. CDR3 nucleotides: TGTGCCTGGAGGCGTGAAAAACTGTTTTTT. The V gene is TRBV30, the J gene TRBJ1-4; D unclear. The CDR3 consists of 10 residues. Trimming took off 3 bases at V and 7 bases at J, with 3 bases between the two ends. Germline-derived CDR1 and CDR2 are GTSNPN and SVGIG (reference sequence).

The V and J genes are TRBV7-2 and TRBJ2-7; 9 bases map to TRBD2. The CDR3 runs 15 residues. The V and J ends lost 1 base and 0 bases, in that order; junction bases with no gene match: 1. Germline loops: CDR1 SGHTA, CDR2 FQGNSA. CDR3 amino acids: CASSLGRGGSYEQYF. CDR3 nucleotide sequence: TGTGCCAGCAGCTTAGGGCGGGGGGGCTCCTACGAGCAGTACTTC.

The chain has TRBV5-6 and TRBJ1-2; 7 nucleotides agree with TRBD1. The germline V gene encodes CDR1 SGHDT and CDR2 YYEEEE. This CDR3 is 14 amino acids long. The V gene end was trimmed by 3 bases and the J gene end by 8 bases; junction bases not matched to a gene: 10. CDR3 in amino acids: CASSSTGVLDGYTF. Here the CDR3 DNA reads TGTGCCAGCAGCTCCACAGGGGTTCTTGACGGCTACACCTTC.

Worth noting for this clone: The junction and the germline gene differ at one end; a read error may be behind it. The CDR3 coding sequence is TGTGCCAGCAGCGTAGCGGTCACCTCCGACAATGAGCAGTTCTTC. Amino acid sequence: CASSVAVTSDNEQFF. The V and J genes are TRBV9 and TRBJ2-1; no definite D call. Germline V gene sequence: CDR1 SGDLS, CDR2 YYNGEE. This CDR3 is built from 15 residues.

J is TRBJ2-5 and V is TRBV13, with D unclear. The CDR3 contains 13 residues. The germline V gene has CDR1 PRHDT and CDR2 FYEKMQ (reference sequence). Trimming took off 4 bases at V and 4 bases at J, with 10 bases between the two ends. CDR3 loop: CASSSGSRETQYF. CDR3 sequence (DNA): TGTGCCAGCAGCTCTGGGTCTAGAGAGACCCAGTACTTC. Filled out from reference TRBV13 and TRBJ2-5, the complete variable domain reads AAGVIQSPRHLIKEKRETATLKCYPIPRHDTVYWYQQGPGQDPQFLISFYEKMQSDKGSIPDRFSAQQFSDYHSELNMSSLELGDSALYFCASSSGSRETQYFGPGTRLLVL.

CDR3 in DNA: TGCGCCAGCAGCTTATGGGGGACAAATCAGCCCCAGCATTTT. Amino acid sequence: CASSLWGTNQPQHF. V and J are TRBV5-1 and TRBJ1-5; tentative D call: TRBD1 (6 bases). V lost 2 bases and J 4 bases, leaving 10 bases between the germline ends. Per the germline V gene, CDR1 is SGHRS and CDR2 is YFSETQ. The CDR3 extends over 14 amino acids.

V gene TRBV18 combines with J gene TRBJ2-7; D perhaps matches TRBD1 (5 bases). V was cut by 1 base and J by 0 bases, with 10 bases left in between. The CDR3 loop spans 15 amino acids. Germline lookup yields CDR1 KGHSH and CDR2 LQKENI. Here the CDR3 DNA reads TGTGCCAGCTCACCACGGCAGGGAAACTCCTACGAGCAGTACTTC. It is translated as CASSPRQGNSYEQYF.

CDR3 protein: CASSPLQGAGELFF. CDR3 DNA sequence: TGTGCCAGCAGCCCCCTCCAGGGGGCCGGGGAGCTGTTTTTT. The chain combines TRBV9 with TRBJ2-2, with 7 bases identical to TRBD1. V shed 4 bases and J 6 bases; nucleotides not matched to a gene: 6. CDR3 length equals 14 residues. Germline V gene sequence: CDR1 SGDLS, CDR2 YYNGEE.

The chain recombines TRBV7-9 with TRBJ2-1, with 10 bases matching TRBD1. The CDR3 covers 15 residues. The J segment lost 3 bases and the V segment lost 7 bases, leaving 6 bases of the junction unmatched. CDR1 and CDR2 from the germline V gene are SEHNR and FQNEAQ (reference sequence). In DNA, the CDR3 is TGTGCCAGCATTCCCGGGACAGGGGACTACAATGAGCAGTTCTTC. Amino acids: CASIPGTGDYNEQFF.

The gene calls are TRBV15 and TRBJ2-3, with TRBD2 matching over 11 bases. The CDR3 is made up of 19 amino acids. V shed 1 base and J 0 bases; nucleotides not matched to a gene: 9. CDR1 and CDR2 from the germline V gene are LNHNV and YYDKDF (reference sequence). CDR3 in amino acids: CATSRVVSSGGPSTDTQYF. The CDR3 DNA reads as TGTGCCACCAGCAGAGTAGTATCTAGCGGGGGGCCTAGCACAGATACGCAGTATTTT. Full variable domain (remainder filled in from reference TRBV15 and TRBJ2-3): DAMVIQNPRYQVTQFGKPVTLSCSQTLNHNVMYWYQQKSSQAPKLLFHYYDKDFNNEADTPDNFQSRRPNTSFCFLDIRSPGLGDTAMYLCATSRVVSSGGPSTDTQYFGPGTRLTVL.

The chain uses TRBV11-1 and TRBJ1-2, with a tentative D call TRBD1 (5 bases). V was trimmed by 5 bases and J by 3 bases, leaving 13 bases between them. The CDR3 spans 14 residues. Germline lookup yields CDR1 SGHAT and CDR2 FQDESV (reference sequence). In DNA form, the CDR3 reads TGTGCCAGCAGCCCTTTGGGGGGAGACTATGGCTACACCTTC. It is translated as CASSPLGGDYGYTF.